This TCR beta chain derives from a study of Ad26.COV2.S vaccination and SARS-CoV-2 variants. Across the study: Donor had been placed in the Ad26.COV2.S arm of the COV1001 trial. General study results and limits: Non-spike TCR breadth was similar in vaccine and placebo recipients. Individuals receiving vaccine had higher spike-specific TCR breadth than placebo recipients did.

Stated treatment: roughly 20 received Ad26.COV2.S at low or high dose, single or two shots; roughly five received placebo; per-sample allocation not given. It was on day 63 after the first vaccine or placebo injection that samples were taken. As concerns this clone: Its matching antigen is unknown.

Clones were sequenced by immunoSEQ multiplex PCR, and TCRdb holds only the in-frame ones, with some missing. The top ten hold about 4.6% of the sample, which has 380,000 or so clones, 75% to 90% seen once. Germline V gene sequence: CDR1 SGDLS, CDR2 YYNGEE. J was trimmed by 0 bases and V by 3 bases; bases with no gene match: 3. This CDR3 region has 15 residues. Sequenced here: peripheral blood, sampled in a trial of Ad26.COV2.S vaccine versus placebo. This receptor was identified in a person between 18 and 65 years old who received the Ad26.COV2.S COVID-19 vaccine or a placebo. This chain links TRBV9 with TRBJ1-5; TRBD1 agrees at 7 bases. Here the CDR3 reads CASSAGTDSNQPQHF. The CDR3 DNA follows: TGTGCCAGCAGCGCAGGGACAGATAGCAATCAGCCCCAGCATTTT.